This TCR beta chain was obtained from a study of T cell repertoires in cytomegalovirus infection. At the level of the study: An indication of both CMV infection and matching HLA type came from public TCR beta signatures.

TCRdb re-analysed the reads in MiXCR, keeping a single row per CDR3 protein. The sample contains 80,000 or so distinct CDR3 sequences, around 37% of which appear only once. Of note for this clonotype: The antigen remains undetermined.

V dropped 1 base and J dropped 12 bases, with 15 bases sitting between them. Germline V CDR1 and CDR2: MGHRA, YSYEKL. This CDR3 is built from 13 residues. The sequencing used CD8+ T cells from cultured PBMCs, collected from culture after CMV antigen stimulation. This TCR derives from a human donor in good health (CMV status not recorded). Some clones in this sample may be carry-over from other donors' samples. This chain joins TRBV4-1 and TRBJ1-2, with D unresolved. The DNA for the CDR3 is TGCGCCAGCAGCCAAGTTCACGGGCAGCGTAACACCTTC. Translating it yields CASSQVHGQRNTF.